The 10 T cell receptor beta chains below come from one sample, sequenced in a study of blood T cells in healthy people across ages (dated by TCRdb to 2014 to 2015). Receptor amplification or capture employed 5' RACE. Data came from an Illumina HiSeq 2500. A second roughly 6 to 11 cycle PCR used a sample-barcoded 5' primer and a J-beta primer mix. TCRdb reran the public reads through fastp at Q25 and MiXCR, keeping productive beta chains. One record per CDR3 amino acid sequence lists the most common genes and DNA. This sample holds 650,000 to 1,000,000 distinct CDR3 sequences; around 50% were observed only once. The ten largest clones take up 15% to 20% of the sample. The sample consisted of blood. The receptors were sampled from a man older than 75 in good health.

This chain joins TRBV12-3 or TRBV12-4 and TRBJ2-3, with D tentatively TRBD1 (6 bases). CDR3 length equals 16 residues. V was cut by 7 bases and J by 2 bases, with 19 bases left in between. The CDR3 sequence is CASMYTGTGYTDTQYF. Here the CDR3 DNA reads TGTGCCAGCATGTACACAGGGACGGGCTACACAGATACGCAGTATTTT.

This rearrangement joins TRBV7-8 to TRBJ2-3; 9 nucleotides line up with TRBD1. Trimming removed 5 bases from V and 3 bases from J; junction bases left unmatched: 6. This CDR3 is 15 amino acids long. Germline V gene data show CDR1 as SGHVS and CDR2 as FQNEAQ. The CDR3 spells CASSPRDRETDTQYF. The CDR3 DNA follows: TGTGCCAGCAGCCCGAGGGACAGGGAAACAGATACGCAGTATTTT. Full variable domain (rest looked up from reference TRBV7-8 and TRBJ2-3): GAGVSQSPRYKVAKRGQDVALRCDPISGHVSLFWYQQALGQGPEFLTYFQNEAQLDKSGLPSDRFFAERPEGSVSTLKIQRTQQEDSAVYLCASSPRDRETDTQYFGPGTRLTVL.

Regarding this clonotype: This may arise from a read error, as a much more abundant clone is one base away. The rearrangement links TRBV7-2 to TRBJ1-2, with D possibly matching TRBD1 (5 bases). The CDR3 totals 16 residues. V dropped 1 base and J dropped 4 bases, with 16 bases sitting between them. Germline loops: CDR1 SGHTA, CDR2 FQGNSA. The chain's CDR3 is CASSLGFRGKGYGYTF. For the CDR3, the DNA is TGTGCCAGCAGCTTAGGGTTCCGGGGGAAGGGCTATGGCTACACCTTC.

This clonotype was counted between two and nine times. The chain is built from TRBV7-9 and TRBJ2-1; 9 bases are a match to TRBD1. The CDR3 spans 18 residues. V was pared by 2 bases and J by 5 bases, with 13 bases of the junction left unmatched. Germline CDR1 is SEHNR and CDR2 is FQNEAQ (reference sequence). The CDR3 sequence: CASSLRIAGQGPHNEQFF. The CDR3 DNA reads as TGTGCCAGCAGCTTAAGGATCGCGGGACAGGGTCCCCACAATGAGCAGTTCTTC.

The chain is built from TRBV9 and TRBJ2-1, with 8 bases fitting TRBD2. This CDR3 has 14 residues. V lost 2 bases and J lost 7; bases outside the gene matches: 5. The germline V gene has CDR1 SGDLS and CDR2 YYNGEE. The chain's CDR3 is CASSVGLEGNEQFF. For the CDR3, the DNA is TGTGCCAGCAGCGTGGGACTAGAGGGGAATGAGCAGTTCTTC.

The chain carries TRBV7-2 and TRBJ2-3, with D unresolved. Germline CDR1 is SGHTA and CDR2 is FQGNSA. This CDR3 comprises 14 residues. Trimming stripped 0 bases from V and 6 bases from J, with 10 bases between. The CDR3 DNA reads as TGTGCCAGCAGCTTAGCGGGCGCAGAGGATACGCAGTATTTT. Translation: CASSLAGAEDTQYF.

This CDR3 reads CASRSGRSNYGYTF. CDR3 DNA sequence: TGTGCCAGCAGATCCGGACGGAGTAACTATGGCTACACCTTC. This chain joins TRBV6-5 and TRBJ1-2; D not resolved. The CDR3 is made up of 14 amino acids. V dropped 6 bases and J dropped 1 base, with 12 bases sitting between them. Germline CDR1 is MNHEY and CDR2 is SVGAGI.

This clonotype has only one observation. The chain combines TRBV6-1 with TRBJ1-1, with D unresolved. Germline CDR1 and CDR2: MNHNS and SASEGT. The CDR3 is made up of 11 amino acids. V lost 3 bases and J 7 bases, leaving 6 bases between the germline ends. For the CDR3, the DNA is TGTGCCAGCAGTGAGGACTTTGAAGCTTTCTTT. Its translation is CASSEDFEAFF.

The chain joins TRBV24-1 to TRBJ2-7, with a tentative D call TRBD2 (5 bases). The CDR3 runs to 11 residues. Germline CDR1 reads KGHDR; CDR2 reads SFDVKD. V shed 5 bases and J shed 12 bases, with 13 bases lying between them. CDR3: CATSVLDSWYF. The CDR3 DNA reads as TGTGCCACCAGTGTCTTGGACTCGTGGTACTTC.

The chain has TRBV24-1 and TRBJ2-1; TRBD2 matches at 12 bases. V lost 4 bases, J lost 8 bases, and 5 bases stayed unmatched. The CDR3 extends over 15 amino acids. The germline gives CDR1 KGHDR, CDR2 SFDVKD. Here the CDR3 reads CATSEGLAGLDEQFF. CDR3 in DNA: TGTGCCACCAGTGAAGGACTAGCGGGATTGGATGAGCAGTTCTTC.